This TCR beta chain was obtained from a study of PD-L1 blockade in urothelial cancer. Study-level background: About 90% of the 29 patients were men with bladder-origin urothelial cancer. Each patient had 0 to 3 earlier chemotherapy regimens. T cell content in blood samples showed a median of around 150,000.

The time point is: pretreatment peripheral blood. CDR3 size: 15 residues. V lost 5 bases to trimming and J lost 7 bases; unmatched junction nucleotides: 8. CDR1 is SNHLY, CDR2 FYNNEI, per germline. The sample holds one count of this clone. Sequencing was performed with immunoSEQ multiplex PCR; in TCRdb, only in-frame clones are kept and a portion is missing. The sample yields roughly 130,000 clones, about 88% seen once. J is TRBJ2-1 and V is TRBV2, with TRBD1 matching 10 bases. The clonotype originates from a man aged 45-60 years with urothelial cancer. The sample in question was PBMCs, obtained around atezolizumab (anti-PD-L1) treatment. As DNA, the CDR3 is TGTGCCAGCAGTCTTACCGGGACAGGGGCGAATGAGCAGTTCTTC. Translation: CASSLTGTGANEQFF.